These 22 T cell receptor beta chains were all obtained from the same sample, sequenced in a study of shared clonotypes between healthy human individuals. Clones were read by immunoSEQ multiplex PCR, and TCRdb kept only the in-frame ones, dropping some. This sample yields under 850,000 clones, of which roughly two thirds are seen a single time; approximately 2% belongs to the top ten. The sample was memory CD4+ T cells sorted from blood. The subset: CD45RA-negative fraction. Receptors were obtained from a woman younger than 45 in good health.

CDR3 protein: CASRPFGISGNTIYF. For the CDR3, the DNA is TGTGCCAGCAGGCCCTTTGGTATCTCTGGAAACACCATATATTTT. The J gene is TRBJ1-3, the V gene TRBV28; D remains ambiguous. CDR1 and CDR2 from the germline V gene are MDHEN and SYDVKM. The length of the CDR3 is 15 residues. Trimming stripped 6 bases from V and 0 bases from J, with 12 bases between.

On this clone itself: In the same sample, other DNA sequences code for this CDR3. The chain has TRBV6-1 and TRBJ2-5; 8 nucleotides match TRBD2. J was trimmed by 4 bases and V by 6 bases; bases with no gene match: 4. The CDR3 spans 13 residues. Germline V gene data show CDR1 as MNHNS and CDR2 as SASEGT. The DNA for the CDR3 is TGTGCCAGCAGAGGACTAGCAGGAGAGACCCAGTACTTC. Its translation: CASRGLAGETQYF.

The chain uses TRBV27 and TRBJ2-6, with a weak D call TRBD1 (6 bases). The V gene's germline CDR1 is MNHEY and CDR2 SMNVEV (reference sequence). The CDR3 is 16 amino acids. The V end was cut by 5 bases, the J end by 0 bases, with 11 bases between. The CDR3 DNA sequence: TGTGCCAGCAGTGGGGGACACTACTCTGGGGCCAACGTCCTGACTTTC. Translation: CASSGGHYSGANVLTF.

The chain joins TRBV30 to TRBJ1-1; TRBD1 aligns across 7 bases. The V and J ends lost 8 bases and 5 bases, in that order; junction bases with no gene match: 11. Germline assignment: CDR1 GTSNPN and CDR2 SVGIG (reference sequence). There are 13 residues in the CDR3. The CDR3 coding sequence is TGTGCCGGATGGACAGGATGGCGTACTGAAGCTTTCTTT. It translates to CAGWTGWRTEAFF.

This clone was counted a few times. The CDR3 here is CASSFTLATTYNEQFF. CDR3 coding DNA: TGCGCCAGCAGCTTCACCCTAGCGACGACCTACAATGAGCAGTTCTTC. The chain links TRBV5-1 to TRBJ2-1, with D possibly being TRBD2 (6 bases). The CDR3 is made up of 16 amino acids. The germline V gene has CDR1 SGHRS and CDR2 YFSETQ. V lost 2 bases and J lost 2, with 14 bases in between.

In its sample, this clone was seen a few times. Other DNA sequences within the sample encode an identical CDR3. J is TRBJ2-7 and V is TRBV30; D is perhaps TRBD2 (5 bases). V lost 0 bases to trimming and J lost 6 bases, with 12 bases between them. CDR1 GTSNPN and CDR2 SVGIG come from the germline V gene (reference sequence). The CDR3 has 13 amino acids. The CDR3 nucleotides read TGTGCCTGGAGTGTATTATTACGGGGCGAGCAGTACTTC. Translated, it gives CAWSVLLRGEQYF.

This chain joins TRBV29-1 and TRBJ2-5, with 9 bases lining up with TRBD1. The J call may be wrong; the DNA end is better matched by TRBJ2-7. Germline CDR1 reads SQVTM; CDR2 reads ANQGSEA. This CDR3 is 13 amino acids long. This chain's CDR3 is CSVDKDRGNEQYF. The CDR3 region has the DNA TGCAGCGTTGACAAGGACAGGGGTAACGAGCAGTACTTC.

CDR3 loop: CASSIERISYEQYF. CDR3 nucleotide sequence: TGTGCCAGTAGTATAGAGCGGATCTCCTACGAGCAGTACTTC. The chain links TRBV19 to TRBJ2-7, with D uncertain. Trimming took off 0 bases at V and 0 bases at J, with 6 bases between the two ends. This CDR3 spans 14 amino acids. Germline V gene data show CDR1 as LNHDA and CDR2 as SQIVND (reference sequence).

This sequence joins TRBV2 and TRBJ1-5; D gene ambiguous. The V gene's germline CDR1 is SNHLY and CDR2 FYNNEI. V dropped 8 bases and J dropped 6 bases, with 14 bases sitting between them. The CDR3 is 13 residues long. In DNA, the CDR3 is TGTGCCAGCGAACGGGGAGAAGGTCAGCCCCAGCATTTT. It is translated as CASERGEGQPQHF.

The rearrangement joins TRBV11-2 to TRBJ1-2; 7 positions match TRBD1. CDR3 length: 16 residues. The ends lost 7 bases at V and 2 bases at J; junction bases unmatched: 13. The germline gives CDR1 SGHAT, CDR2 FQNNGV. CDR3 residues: CASNTPGRGRNYGYTF. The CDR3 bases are TGTGCCAGCAACACCCCCGGGAGGGGGCGAAACTATGGCTACACCTTC.

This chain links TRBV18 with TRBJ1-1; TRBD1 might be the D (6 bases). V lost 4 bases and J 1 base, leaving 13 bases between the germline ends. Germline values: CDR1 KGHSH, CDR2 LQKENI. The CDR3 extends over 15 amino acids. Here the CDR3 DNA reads TGTGCCAGCTCACTCCGACAGGTAAAGAACACTGAAGCTTTCTTT. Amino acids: CASSLRQVKNTEAFF. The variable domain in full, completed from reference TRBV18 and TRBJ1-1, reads NAGVMQNPRHLVRRRGQEARLRCSPMKGHSHVYWYRQLPEEGLKFMVYLQKENIIDESGMPKERFSAEFPKEGPSILRIQQVVRGDSAAYFCASSLRQVKNTEAFFGQGTRLTVV.

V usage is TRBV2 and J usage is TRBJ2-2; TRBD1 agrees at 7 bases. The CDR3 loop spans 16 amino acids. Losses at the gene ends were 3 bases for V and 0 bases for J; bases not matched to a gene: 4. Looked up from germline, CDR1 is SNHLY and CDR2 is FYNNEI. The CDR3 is CASSEQGQTNTGELFF. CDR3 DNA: TGTGCCAGCAGTGAGCAGGGACAGACGAACACCGGGGAGCTGTTTTTT.

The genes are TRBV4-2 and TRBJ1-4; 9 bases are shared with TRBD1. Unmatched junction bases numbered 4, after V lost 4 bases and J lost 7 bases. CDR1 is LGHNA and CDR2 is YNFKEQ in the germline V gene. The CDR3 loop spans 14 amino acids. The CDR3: CASSLGQGPEKLFF. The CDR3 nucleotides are TGTGCCAGCAGCCTGGGACAGGGACCTGAAAAACTGTTTTTT.

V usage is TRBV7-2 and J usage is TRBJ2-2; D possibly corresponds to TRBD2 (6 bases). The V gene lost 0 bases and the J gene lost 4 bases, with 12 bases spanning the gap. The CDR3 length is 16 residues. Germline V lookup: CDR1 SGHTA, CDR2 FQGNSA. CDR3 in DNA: TGTGCCAGCAGCTTAGCCGGGAGTCGGAGCACCGGGGAGCTGTTTTTT. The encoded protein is CASSLAGSRSTGELFF.

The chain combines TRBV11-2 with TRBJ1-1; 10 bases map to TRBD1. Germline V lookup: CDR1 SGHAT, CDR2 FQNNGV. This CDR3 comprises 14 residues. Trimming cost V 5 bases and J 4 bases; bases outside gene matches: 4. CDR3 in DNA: TGTGCCAGCAGCGGACAGGGGGTCACCACTGAAGCTTTCTTT. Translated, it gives CASSGQGVTTEAFF.

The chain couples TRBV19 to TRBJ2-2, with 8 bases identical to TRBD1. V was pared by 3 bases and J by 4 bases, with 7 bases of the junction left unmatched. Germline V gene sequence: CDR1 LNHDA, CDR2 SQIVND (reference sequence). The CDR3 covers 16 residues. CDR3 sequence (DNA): TGTGCCAGTAGTATTCAGGGACAGGTCTTCACCGGGGAGCTGTTTTTT. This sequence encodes CASSIQGQVFTGELFF.

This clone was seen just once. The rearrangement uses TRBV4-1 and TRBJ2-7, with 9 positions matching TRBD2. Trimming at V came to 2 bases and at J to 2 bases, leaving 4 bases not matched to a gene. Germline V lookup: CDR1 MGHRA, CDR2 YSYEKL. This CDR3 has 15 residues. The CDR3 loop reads CASSQSSGSTYEQYF. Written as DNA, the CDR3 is TGCGCCAGCAGCCAAAGTAGCGGGAGTACCTACGAGCAGTACTTC.

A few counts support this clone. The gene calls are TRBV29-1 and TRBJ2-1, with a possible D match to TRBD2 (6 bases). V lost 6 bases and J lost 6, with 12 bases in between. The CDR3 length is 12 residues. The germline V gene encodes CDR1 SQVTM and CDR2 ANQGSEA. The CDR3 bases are TGCAGCGTGAGGTCCGGGAGCAATGAGCAGTTCTTC. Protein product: CSVRSGSNEQFF.

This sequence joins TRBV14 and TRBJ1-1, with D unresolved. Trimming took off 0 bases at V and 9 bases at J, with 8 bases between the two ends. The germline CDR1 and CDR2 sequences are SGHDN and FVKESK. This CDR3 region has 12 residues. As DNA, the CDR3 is TGTGCCAGCAGCCAAGACACCCCTAAAGCTTTCTTT. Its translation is CASSQDTPKAFF.

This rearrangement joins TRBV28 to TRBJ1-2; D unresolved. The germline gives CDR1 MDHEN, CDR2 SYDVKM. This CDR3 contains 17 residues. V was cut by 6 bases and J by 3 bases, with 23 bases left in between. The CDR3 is CASSPPTSATVDYGYTF. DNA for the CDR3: TGTGCCAGCAGCCCACCCACTAGTGCCACTGTTGACTATGGCTACACCTTC.

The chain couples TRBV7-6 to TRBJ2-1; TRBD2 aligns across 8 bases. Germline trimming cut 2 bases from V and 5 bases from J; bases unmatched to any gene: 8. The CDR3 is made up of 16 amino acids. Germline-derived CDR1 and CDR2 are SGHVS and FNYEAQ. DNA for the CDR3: TGTGCCAGCAGCTTATTCCAACCGGGACTAGACAATGAGCAGTTCTTC. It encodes CASSLFQPGLDNEQFF.

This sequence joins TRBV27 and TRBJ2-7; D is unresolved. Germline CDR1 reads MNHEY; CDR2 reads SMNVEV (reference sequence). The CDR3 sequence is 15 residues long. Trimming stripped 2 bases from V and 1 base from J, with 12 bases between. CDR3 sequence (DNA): TGTGCCAGCAGTTTAAAAGGCGTTCTATCCTACGAGCAGTACTTC. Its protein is CASSLKGVLSYEQYF.